A single sample gave rise to the 27 T cell receptor beta chains below, sequenced in a study of OX40 agonist ivuxolimab in advanced cancers. Measured with immunoSEQ multiplex PCR; TCRdb has only the in-frame clones, and not every one. The sample holds tens of thousands of clones, about four fifths seen once. This specimen consisted of CD4+ or CD8+ T cells sorted from blood, obtained in a trial of the OX40 agonist ivuxolimab. The receptors stem from an adult with an advanced solid tumor such as melanoma, head and neck, liver or kidney cancer.

This chain connects TRBV14 to TRBJ2-5; no firm D call. Per germline, CDR1 SGHDN and CDR2 FVKESK. Trimming stripped 1 base from V and 7 bases from J, with 13 bases between. There are 14 residues in the CDR3. CDR3 nucleotide sequence: TGTGCCAGCAGCCAAGTTAAGGCCGCCGGGACCCAGTACTTC. This encodes CASSQVKAAGTQYF. The variable domain in full, with the rest retrieved from reference TRBV14 and TRBJ2-5, is EAGVTQFPSHSVIEKGQTVTLRCDPISGHDNLYWYRRVMGKEIKFLLHFVKESKQDESGMPNNRFLAERTGGTYSTLKVQPAELEDSGVYFCASSQVKAAGTQYFGPGTRLLVL.

V and J are TRBV18 and TRBJ2-4; 7 bases fit TRBD2. Trimming removed 3 bases from V and 6 bases from J; junction bases left unmatched: 8. The CDR3 contains 15 residues. Germline CDR1 reads KGHSH; CDR2 reads LQKENI. DNA of the CDR3: TGTGCCAGCTCACCTGGTCGGGGGGAAAGAAACATTCAGTACTTC. Translation gives CASSPGRGERNIQYF.

A few counts support this clone. The V call is TRBV7-2, the J call TRBJ2-3; 7 bases are a match to TRBD2. This CDR3 contains 16 residues. The germline gives CDR1 SGHTA, CDR2 FQGNSA. Losses at the gene ends were 1 base for V and 6 bases for J; bases not matched to a gene: 10. The CDR3 DNA reads TGTGCCAGCAGCTTAGGCCACCTGACTAGCTCCGATACGCAGTATTTT. Its protein product is CASSLGHLTSSDTQYF.

This chain links TRBV7-8 with TRBJ1-5; D might be TRBD1 (6 bases). V was shortened by 8 bases and J by 3 bases, with 14 bases between the two germline ends. This CDR3 is 14 amino acids long. CDR1 is SGHVS, CDR2 FQNEAQ, per germline. The CDR3 nucleotides read TGTGCCAGCGGGGGCGGGGCGGACAATCAGCCCCAGCATTTT. The encoded protein is CASGGGADNQPQHF.

V gene TRBV9 combines with J gene TRBJ2-3, with 11 nucleotides matching TRBD1. J was trimmed by 1 base and V by 0 bases; bases with no gene match: 1. The CDR3 is 16 amino acids. The V gene's germline CDR1 is SGDLS and CDR2 YYNGEE. CDR3 protein: CASSVGTGGGTDTQYF. The CDR3 DNA follows: TGTGCCAGCAGCGTAGGGACAGGGGGCGGCACAGATACGCAGTATTTT.

The sample holds one count of this clone. J is TRBJ2-3 and V is TRBV7-2; D not certain. Trimming pared 5 bases from V and 2 bases from J, leaving 5 bases between. CDR3 length equals 12 residues. From germline, CDR1 is SGHTA and CDR2 FQGNSA. The chain's CDR3 is CASSRPTDTQYF. In DNA, the CDR3 is TGTGCCAGCAGCCGGCCCACAGATACGCAGTATTTT.

V is TRBV2 and J is TRBJ2-1; 9 positions match TRBD1. Germline V lookup: CDR1 SNHLY, CDR2 FYNNEI. The CDR3 runs to 15 residues. The junction had 8 bases not matched to a gene; V was cut back by 4 bases and J by 7 bases. The CDR3 DNA reads as TGTGCCAGCAGTGCGGACAGGGGCCGCGGGAATGAGCAGTTCTTC. Translation gives CASSADRGRGNEQFF.

The chain couples TRBV28 to TRBJ2-7, with a possible D match to TRBD2 (6 bases). This CDR3 region has 12 residues. Trimming removed 1 base from V and 6 bases from J, with 7 bases in between. In germline, CDR1 is MDHEN, CDR2 SYDVKM. The CDR3 DNA reads as TGTGCCAGCAGTTTATTGGGGGGCGAGCAGTACGTC. Translated, it gives CASSLLGGEQYV.

This chain joins TRBV5-1 and TRBJ2-2, with a possible D match to TRBD2 (6 bases). V was clipped by 2 bases and J by 0 bases, with 14 bases between them. The CDR3 is 17 amino acids. Looked up from germline, CDR1 is SGHRS and CDR2 is YFSETQ. The CDR3 DNA reads TGCGCCAGCAGCTTCTTACTAGCTCAAACGAACACCGGGGAGCTGTTTTTT. The encoded protein is CASSFLLAQTNTGELFF.

The table lists this clone with a few counts. The rearrangement links TRBV5-1 to TRBJ2-1, with TRBD1 identical over 7 bases. Germline trimming cut 4 bases from V and 10 bases from J; bases unmatched to any gene: 8. CDR3 length: 13 residues. Germline CDR1 is SGHRS and CDR2 is YFSETQ. CDR3 coding DNA: TGCGCCAGCAGCCGAGACAGGGCGTGGGAGCAGTTCTTC. Its translation is CASSRDRAWEQFF.

V usage is TRBV13 and J usage is TRBJ2-7; D call uncertain. Germline V gene data show CDR1 as PRHDT and CDR2 as FYEKMQ (reference sequence). V was shortened by 2 bases and J by 6 bases, with 8 bases between the two germline ends. The CDR3 spans 12 residues. The CDR3 DNA reads as TGTGCCAGCAGCTTACTCAGAGCCGAGCAGTACTTC. Translation: CASSLLRAEQYF.

The chain uses TRBV28 and TRBJ1-2; possible D gene TRBD1, 5 bases. Trimming stripped 7 bases from V and 1 base from J, with 25 bases between. Germline lookup yields CDR1 MDHEN and CDR2 SYDVKM. There are 18 residues in the CDR3. CDR3 bases: TGTGCCAGCAAATTAAACCGGGACCACCATCTGGGTAACTATGGCTACACCTTC. This translates into CASKLNRDHHLGNYGYTF.

J is TRBJ1-1 and V is TRBV5-1; D remains unclear. V lost 0 bases to trimming and J lost 2 bases, with 8 bases between them. This CDR3 is 14 amino acids long. The germline V gene has CDR1 SGHRS and CDR2 YFSETQ. The chain's CDR3 is CASSLVSRNTEAFF. For the CDR3, the DNA is TGCGCCAGCAGCTTGGTTTCCAGAAACACTGAAGCTTTCTTT.

The chain joins TRBV4-3 to TRBJ2-1; D gene uncertain. Trimming left V 0 bases short and J 8 bases short, with 8 bases between. This CDR3 contains 13 residues. Germline CDR1 LGHNA, CDR2 YSLEER. The CDR3 is CASSQEAEYEQFF. The CDR3 DNA is TGCGCCAGCAGCCAAGAGGCTGAATATGAGCAGTTCTTC.

The rearrangement joins TRBV30 to TRBJ1-6, with D tentatively TRBD1 (6 bases). V lost 2 bases and J 9 bases, leaving 17 bases between the germline ends. There are 15 residues in the CDR3. Germline CDR1 and CDR2: GTSNPN and SVGIG (reference sequence). This CDR3 is CAWSPRRGVSSPLHF. In DNA, the CDR3 is TGTGCCTGGAGTCCACGCAGGGGCGTGAGTTCACCCCTCCACTTT.

The chain employs TRBV11-1 and TRBJ1-1, with TRBD1 identical over 7 bases. J gave up 1 base and V 7 bases, and 6 bases lay outside the gene matches. CDR1 and CDR2 from the germline V gene are SGHAT and FQDESV (reference sequence). The length of the CDR3 is 14 residues. CDR3 bases: TGTGCCAGCAAGGGACAGACCTCGAACACTGAAGCTTTCTTT. Amino acids: CASKGQTSNTEAFF.

V usage is TRBV14 and J usage is TRBJ2-1; the D gene is possibly TRBD2 (5 bases). The CDR3 is made up of 13 amino acids. Germline CDR1 reads SGHDN; CDR2 reads FVKESK. Trimming removed 1 base at V and 7 bases at J, with 8 bases between. CDR3 amino acids: CASSQGTGNEQFF. The DNA for the CDR3 is TGTGCCAGCAGCCAAGGGACGGGAAATGAGCAGTTCTTC.

The V call is TRBV30, the J call TRBJ1-6; 7 bases agree with TRBD1. CDR1 GTSNPN and CDR2 SVGIG come from the germline V gene (reference sequence). V shed 4 bases and J 10 bases; nucleotides not matched to a gene: 13. This CDR3 has 15 amino acids. The CDR3 sequence: CAWKARQDRFSPLHF. Written as DNA, the CDR3 is TGTGCCTGGAAAGCAAGACAGGACAGGTTCTCACCCCTCCACTTT.

This sequence joins TRBV6-5 and TRBJ1-3; possibly TRBD1 for D (6 bases). Deletions cut 8 bases from V and 0 bases from J, with 14 bases between. Germline V lookup: CDR1 MNHEY, CDR2 SVGAGI. The CDR3 extends over 15 amino acids. CDR3 sequence reads: CASHEGGSSGNTIYF. The CDR3 nucleotides read TGTGCCAGCCACGAGGGGGGGAGCTCTGGAAACACCATATATTTT.

This clone has just a few counts. The chain couples TRBV7-9 to TRBJ1-1; no clear D gene. Trimming shortened V by 4 bases and J by 1 base, and 7 bases separated the two germline ends. The germline gives CDR1 SEHNR, CDR2 FQNEAQ (reference sequence). This CDR3 is built from 13 residues. CDR3 loop: CASSWVGNTEAFF. Written as DNA, the CDR3 is TGTGCCAGCAGCTGGGTGGGGAACACTGAAGCTTTCTTT.

This chain joins TRBV7-9 and TRBJ1-2, with a tentative D call TRBD1 (6 bases). Per the germline V gene, CDR1 is SEHNR and CDR2 is FQNEAQ (reference sequence). The CDR3 has 16 amino acids. V was pared by 1 base and J by 3 bases, with 15 bases between. CDR3 DNA sequence: TGTGCCAGCAGCTTAGAAATGGTCGGACAGTACTATGGCTACACCTTC. Amino acid sequence: CASSLEMVGQYYGYTF. The whole variable domain, remainder taken from reference TRBV7-9 and TRBJ1-2, is DTGVSQNPRHKITKRGQNVTFRCDPISEHNRLYWYRQTLGQGPEFLTYFQNEAQLEKSRLLSDRFSAERPKGSFSTLEIQRTEQGDSAMYLCASSLEMVGQYYGYTFGSGTRLTVV.

This clone occurred once. CDR3 amino acids: CASSQGFSGANVLTF. DNA of the CDR3: TGCGCCAGCAGTCAGGGGTTCTCTGGGGCCAACGTCCTGACTTTC. The V call is TRBV10-2, the J call TRBJ2-6, with D maybe TRBD1 (6 bases). V gave up 5 bases and J gave up 0 bases, with 8 bases separating them. The CDR3 contains 15 residues. Germline V gene lookup returns CDR1 WSHSY and CDR2 SAAADI.

This clone was picked up one time. The chain has TRBV7-9 and TRBJ1-1; D is perhaps TRBD1 (5 bases). CDR1 and CDR2 from the germline V gene are SEHNR and FQNEAQ (reference sequence). CDR3 length: 15 amino acids. V was shortened by 0 bases and J by 4 bases, with 12 bases between the two germline ends. CDR3: CASSLAERGPTEAFF. Here the CDR3 DNA reads TGTGCCAGCAGCTTAGCTGAAAGGGGACCCACTGAAGCTTTCTTT.

This clone is a singleton in its sample. J is TRBJ2-5 and V is TRBV6-5, with D uncertain. Per the germline V gene, CDR1 is MNHEY and CDR2 is SVGAGI. The length of the CDR3 is 13 residues. V was pared by 4 bases and J by 2 bases, with 8 bases between. The CDR3 nucleotides are TGTGCCAGCAGTTTTCAACCTCAAGAGACCCAGTACTTC. Translation gives CASSFQPQETQYF.

The chain is built from TRBV7-2 and TRBJ1-6; D gene uncertain. The germline V and J ends were trimmed by 1 base and 9 bases, with 10 bases remaining between them. The CDR3 length is 14 residues. From germline, CDR1 is SGHTA and CDR2 FQGNSA. This chain's CDR3 is CASSLGQAGSPLHF. The CDR3 DNA is TGTGCCAGCAGCTTAGGCCAGGCCGGTTCACCCCTCCACTTT. Filled out from reference TRBV7-2 and TRBJ1-6, the complete variable domain reads GAGVSQSPSNKVTEKGKDVELRCDPISGHTALYWYRQSLGQGLEFLIYFQGNSAPDKSGLPSDRFSAERTGGSVSTLTIQRTQQEDSAVYLCASSLGQAGSPLHFGNGTRLTVT.

The J gene is TRBJ2-3, the V gene TRBV28; the match to TRBD1 covers 9 bases. The CDR3 has 18 residues. With V trimmed by 2 bases and J by 4 bases, 13 bases remained unmatched. From germline, CDR1 is MDHEN and CDR2 SYDVKM. The CDR3 coding sequence is TGTGCCAGCAGTTTAATGGTACAGGGGGCGTATCAGGCAGATACGCAGTATTTT. This gives the protein CASSLMVQGAYQADTQYF.

The V and J genes are TRBV5-8 and TRBJ1-5; maybe TRBD1 (5 bases). From germline, CDR1 is SGHTS and CDR2 YDEGEE. V was cut by 0 bases and J by 6 bases, with 19 bases left in between. The CDR3 spans 17 residues. The CDR3 loop is CASSLGIIGQGGQPQHF. CDR3 DNA: TGTGCCAGCAGCTTGGGCATCATTGGGCAGGGCGGTCAGCCCCAGCATTTT.